Following are 11 T cell receptor beta chains from one sample sequenced in a study of Ad26.COV2.S vaccination and SARS-CoV-2 variants. Documented treatment: around 19 received Ad26.COV2.S at low or high dose, single or two shots; several received placebo; per-sample allocation not given. Collection of samples fell on day 63 after the first vaccine or placebo injection. The method was immunoSEQ multiplex PCR; TCRdb's version includes in-frame clones alone and lacks a portion of them. The table shows about 400,000 clones, with 88% occurring only once. The specimen comprised peripheral blood, sampled in a trial of Ad26.COV2.S vaccine versus placebo. The receptors were gathered from a person between 18 and 60 years old who received the Ad26.COV2.S COVID-19 vaccine or a placebo.

This chain connects TRBV20-1 to TRBJ2-7; no clear D. V dropped 3 bases and J dropped 0 bases, with 9 bases sitting between them. The germline V gene has CDR1 DFQATT and CDR2 SNEGSKA (reference sequence). This CDR3 contains 13 residues. CDR3 in DNA: TGCAGTGCTAGTCCCAGATACTCCTACGAGCAGTACTTC. It yields the protein CSASPRYSYEQYF.

The CDR3 DNA sequence: TGTGCCAGTAGTATCCCTCTAGGCAGGGCTACCTGGAATGAGCAGTTCTTC. It yields the protein CASSIPLGRATWNEQFF. The chain has TRBV19 and TRBJ2-1; weak D call: TRBD1 (5 bases). V lost 3 bases to trimming and J lost 7 bases, with 22 bases between them. The germline CDR1 and CDR2 sequences are LNHDA and SQIVND (reference sequence). This CDR3 is 17 amino acids long.

The rearrangement joins TRBV7-9 to TRBJ1-6; possible D gene TRBD1, 5 bases. The germline V and J ends were trimmed by 7 bases and 8 bases, with 18 bases remaining between them. The CDR3 extends over 15 amino acids. The germline V gene encodes CDR1 SEHNR and CDR2 FQNEAQ (reference sequence). CDR3 sequence: CASTLAGGWDSPLHF. CDR3 bases: TGTGCCAGCACCCTAGCGGGGGGGTGGGATTCACCCCTCCACTTT.

J is TRBJ2-7 and V is TRBV4-1; weak D call: TRBD1 (6 bases). This CDR3 region has 15 residues. V was trimmed by 0 bases and J by 3 bases, leaving 12 bases between them. CDR1 MGHRA and CDR2 YSYEKL come from the germline V gene. The CDR3 bases are TGCGCCAGCAGCCAAGAAGGTACAGGGATCTACGAGCAGTACTTC. Translation gives CASSQEGTGIYEQYF.

The chain links TRBV4-1 to TRBJ2-4; D is ambiguous. The germline gives CDR1 MGHRA, CDR2 YSYEKL. The CDR3 runs to 19 residues. V was cut by 0 bases and J by 1 base, with 19 bases left in between. The CDR3 coding sequence is TGCGCCAGCAGCCAAGATCCCCTCACGGAGTTTGTCGCCAAAAACATTCAGTACTTC. Translated: CASSQDPLTEFVAKNIQYF.

The chain joins TRBV27 to TRBJ2-7, with D uncertain. V was cut by 3 bases and J by 4 bases, with 13 bases left in between. Germline V gene data show CDR1 as MNHEY and CDR2 as SMNVEV (reference sequence). This CDR3 spans 14 amino acids. The CDR3 DNA follows: TGTGCCAGCAGTTTGGCAGCCCGGACGTACGAGCAGTACTTC. Translation: CASSLAARTYEQYF.

The chain has TRBV18 and TRBJ2-2; 8 nucleotides match TRBD1. The germline V gene has CDR1 KGHSH and CDR2 LQKENI. The CDR3 is 14 residues long. The V and J ends lost 6 bases and 4 bases, in that order; junction bases with no gene match: 4. CDR3 region: CASSPGQVTGELFF. CDR3 nucleotide sequence: TGTGCCAGCTCGCCGGGACAGGTCACCGGGGAGCTGTTTTTT.

To note about this clone: The identical CDR3 is also encoded by other nucleotide sequences in the sample. The J gene is TRBJ1-2, the V gene TRBV7-2, with D tentatively TRBD1 (6 bases). The CDR3 totals 14 residues. Germline V gene lookup returns CDR1 SGHTA and CDR2 FQGNSA. Deletions cut 1 base from V and 3 bases from J, with 9 bases between. DNA of the CDR3: TGTGCCAGCAGCTTAGTGGGGGCGGACTATGGCTACACCTTC. Amino acids: CASSLVGADYGYTF. The full variable domain, its missing parts supplied by reference TRBV7-2 and TRBJ1-2, is GAGVSQSPSNKVTEKGKDVELRCDPISGHTALYWYRQSLGQGLEFLIYFQGNSAPDKSGLPSDRFSAERTGGSVSTLTIQRTQQEDSAVYLCASSLVGADYGYTFGSGTRLTVV.

The chain has TRBV3-1 (or the pseudogene TRBV3-2) and TRBJ1-2, with D perhaps matching TRBD1 (6 bases). Trimming left V 3 bases short and J 0 bases short, with 8 bases between. Germline lookup yields CDR1 LGHDT and CDR2 YNNKEL (reference sequence). The CDR3 covers 14 residues. CDR3 nucleotide sequence: TGTGCCAGCAGCCAGGACAGCGCTAACTATGGCTACACCTTC. The encoded protein is CASSQDSANYGYTF.

This chain links TRBV5-1 with TRBJ1-3; 8 nucleotides match TRBD1. The CDR3 contains 14 residues. Germline V gives CDR1 SGHRS, CDR2 YFSETQ. With V trimmed by 4 bases and J by 4 bases, 4 bases remained unmatched. The CDR3 loop is CASSATGAGNTIYF. CDR3 sequence (DNA): TGCGCCAGCAGCGCGACAGGGGCGGGAAACACCATATATTTT.

This clone has just one count. The chain combines TRBV5-4 with TRBJ2-7; 9 positions agree with TRBD2. The CDR3 covers 16 residues. Trimming cost V 4 bases and J 0 bases; bases outside gene matches: 8. Germline V gives CDR1 SGHNT, CDR2 YYREEE (reference sequence). CDR3 in amino acids: CASSGGLAGSSYEQYF. The CDR3 region has the DNA TGTGCCAGCAGCGGGGGGCTAGCGGGGAGCTCCTACGAGCAGTACTTC. The full variable domain, completed using reference TRBV5-4 and TRBJ2-7, is ETGVTQSPTHLIKTRGQQVTLRCSSQSGHNTVSWYQQALGQGPQFIFQYYREEENGRGNFPPRFSGLQFPNYSSELNVNALELDDSALYLCASSGGLAGSSYEQYFGPGTRLTVT.